Listed here are 3 T cell receptor beta chains from one sample, sequenced in a study of blood T cells in healthy people across ages (dated by TCRdb to the mid-2010s). To prepare the library, 5' RACE was applied. The sequencer was an Illumina HiSeq 2500. A second PCR of about 6 to 11 cycles was run with a J-beta primer mix and a sample-barcoded 5' primer. TCRdb reprocessing: public reads trimmed at Q25 with fastp, clones called with MiXCR, in-frame beta chains kept. CDR3 protein sequences are deduplicated, and each keeps its most common genes and DNA. The sample has roughly 800,000 distinct CDR3 sequences on record, 40% to 65% of them singletons. The top ten clonotypes cover approximately 40% of the sample. Input material: blood. These TCRs come from a man older than 75 in good health.

The sample holds a few counts of this clonotype. The V gene is TRBV29-1, the J gene TRBJ1-4; D gene unclear. Germline V gene data show CDR1 as SQVTM and CDR2 as ANQGSEA. The CDR3 has 11 amino acids. V lost 6 bases, J lost 3 bases, and 5 bases lay in between. The CDR3 spells CSVRANEKLFF. CDR3 DNA sequence: TGCAGCGTACGGGCTAATGAAAAACTGTTTTTT.

This clonotype was found once. The chain joins TRBV20-1 to TRBJ2-4, with 7 positions matching TRBD2. The DNA end lines up better with TRBJ2-7; the J call may be wrong. The CDR3 contains 17 residues. Germline CDR1 reads DFQATT; CDR2 reads SNEGSKA (reference sequence). The CDR3 loop reads CSASSGLAGVNGYEQYF. In DNA form, the CDR3 reads TGCAGTGCTAGCTCAGGGCTCGCGGGAGTGAACGGTTACGAGCAGTACTTC.

The rearrangement joins TRBV7-9 to TRBJ2-1; 10 positions agree with TRBD2. CDR1 SEHNR and CDR2 FQNEAQ come from the germline V gene (reference sequence). The CDR3 runs to 20 residues. With V trimmed by 5 bases and J by 4 bases, 20 bases remained unmatched. CDR3 sequence reads: CASSPKNRPLAGARYNEQFF. In DNA form, the CDR3 reads TGTGCCAGCAGCCCAAAAAATCGGCCCCTAGCGGGAGCCAGATACAATGAGCAGTTCTTC.